Following are 4 T cell receptor beta chains from one sample sequenced in a study of beta chain features in type 1 diabetes. The isolated RNA, all of it, was reverse transcribed, so expressed TCRB transcripts were what got sequenced. The data were produced by immunoSEQ multiplex PCR, yet TCRdb's version contains in-frame clones alone and is incomplete. The table includes 220,000 or so clones, about 70% detected once. Material: naive CD4+ T cells from blood. These receptors were taken from a man under 40 in good health.

The chain is built from TRBV20-1 and TRBJ2-3; D may be TRBD2 (6 bases). The CDR3 runs 11 residues. Between the trimmed V and J ends, which lost 4 bases and 11 bases, there was a span of 13 bases. The germline gives CDR1 DFQATT, CDR2 SNEGSKA (reference sequence). CDR3 loop: CSANPGTLQYF. The CDR3, as DNA: TGCAGTGCTAACCCCGGGACTTTGCAGTATTTT.

The chain joins TRBV30 to TRBJ1-2; D gene ambiguous. The V gene lost 4 bases and the J gene lost 1 base, with 13 bases spanning the gap. CDR3 length: 14 amino acids. The germline CDR1 and CDR2 sequences are GTSNPN and SVGIG (reference sequence). The CDR3 protein is CAWNGRLDNYGYTF. The CDR3 DNA reads TGTGCCTGGAACGGACGGCTCGATAACTATGGCTACACCTTC.

The rearrangement joins TRBV28 to TRBJ2-1, with 8 positions matching TRBD2. Germline V gene sequence: CDR1 MDHEN, CDR2 SYDVKM. This CDR3 has 13 amino acids. V was clipped by 7 bases and J by 4 bases; unmatched bases: 3. CDR3 in amino acids: CASTLAAYNEQFF. CDR3 bases: TGTGCCAGCACACTAGCGGCTTACAATGAGCAGTTCTTC. The entire variable domain, with the rest obtained from reference TRBV28 and TRBJ2-1, is as follows: DVKVTQSSRYLVKRTGEKVFLECVQDMDHENMFWYRQDPGLGLRLIYFSYDVKMKEKGDIPEGYSVSREKKERFSLILESASTNQTSMYLCASTLAAYNEQFFGPGTRLTVL.

The V call is TRBV9, the J call TRBJ2-1, with 7 bases lining up with TRBD2. Germline V lookup: CDR1 SGDLS, CDR2 YYNGEE. The CDR3 runs 16 residues. V trimming: 3 bases; J trimming: 0 bases; junction bases outside the gene matches: 6. The CDR3 sequence: CASSGRLAASYNEQFF. The DNA of the CDR3 is TGTGCCAGCAGCGGCCGGCTAGCGGCCTCCTACAATGAGCAGTTCTTC.